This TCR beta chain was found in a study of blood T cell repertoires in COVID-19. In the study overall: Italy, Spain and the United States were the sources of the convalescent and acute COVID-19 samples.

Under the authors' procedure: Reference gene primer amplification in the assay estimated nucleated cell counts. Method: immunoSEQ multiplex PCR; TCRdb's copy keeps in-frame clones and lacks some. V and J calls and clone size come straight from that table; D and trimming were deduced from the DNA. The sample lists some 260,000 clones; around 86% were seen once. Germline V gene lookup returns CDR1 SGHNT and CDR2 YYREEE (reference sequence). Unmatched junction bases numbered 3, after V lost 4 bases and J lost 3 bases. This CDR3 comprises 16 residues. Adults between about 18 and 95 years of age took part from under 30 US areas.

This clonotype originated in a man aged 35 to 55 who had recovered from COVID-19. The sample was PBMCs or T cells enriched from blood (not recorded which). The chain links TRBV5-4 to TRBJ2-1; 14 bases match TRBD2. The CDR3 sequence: CASSQGLAGVYNEQFF. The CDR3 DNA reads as TGTGCCAGCAGCCAGGGACTAGCGGGGGTCTACAATGAGCAGTTCTTC. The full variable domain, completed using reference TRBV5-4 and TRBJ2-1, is ETGVTQSPTHLIKTRGQQVTLRCSSQSGHNTVSWYQQALGQGPQFIFQYYREEENGRGNFPPRFSGLQFPNYSSELNVNALELDDSALYLCASSQGLAGVYNEQFFGPGTRLTVL.